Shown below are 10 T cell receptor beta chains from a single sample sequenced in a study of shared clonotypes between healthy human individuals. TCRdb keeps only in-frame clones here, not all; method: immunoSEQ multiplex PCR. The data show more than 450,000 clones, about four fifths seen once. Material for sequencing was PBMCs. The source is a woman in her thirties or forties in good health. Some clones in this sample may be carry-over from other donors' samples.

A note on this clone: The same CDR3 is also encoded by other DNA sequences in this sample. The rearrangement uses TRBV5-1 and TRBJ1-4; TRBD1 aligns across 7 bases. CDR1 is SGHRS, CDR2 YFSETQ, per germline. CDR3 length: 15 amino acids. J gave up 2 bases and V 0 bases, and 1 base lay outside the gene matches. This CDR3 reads CASSLETGTNEKLFF. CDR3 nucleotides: TGCGCCAGCAGCTTGGAGACAGGGACTAATGAAAAACTGTTTTTT.

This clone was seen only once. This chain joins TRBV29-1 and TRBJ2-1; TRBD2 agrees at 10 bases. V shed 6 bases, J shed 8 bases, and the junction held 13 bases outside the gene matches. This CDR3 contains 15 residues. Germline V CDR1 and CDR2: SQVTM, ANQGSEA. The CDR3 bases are TGCAGCGTCCGGGGGAGCGGGAGGGCGGAGGATGAGCAGTTCTTC. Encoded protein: CSVRGSGRAEDEQFF.

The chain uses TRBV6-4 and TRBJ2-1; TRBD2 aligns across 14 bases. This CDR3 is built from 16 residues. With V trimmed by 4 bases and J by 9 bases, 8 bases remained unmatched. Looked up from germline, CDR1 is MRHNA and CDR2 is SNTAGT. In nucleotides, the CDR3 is TGTGCCAGCAGTGTGGGACTAGCGGGAGATCACCTTGAGCAGTTCTTC. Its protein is CASSVGLAGDHLEQFF.

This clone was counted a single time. CDR3 loop: CASSHSGHGTGELFF. As DNA, the CDR3 is TGCGCCAGCAGCCATAGCGGACATGGAACCGGGGAGCTGTTTTTT. The chain uses TRBV4-1 and TRBJ2-2; TRBD2 might be the D (6 bases). This CDR3 is built from 15 residues. V dropped 3 bases and J dropped 5 bases, with 13 bases sitting between them. The germline V gene encodes CDR1 MGHRA and CDR2 YSYEKL.

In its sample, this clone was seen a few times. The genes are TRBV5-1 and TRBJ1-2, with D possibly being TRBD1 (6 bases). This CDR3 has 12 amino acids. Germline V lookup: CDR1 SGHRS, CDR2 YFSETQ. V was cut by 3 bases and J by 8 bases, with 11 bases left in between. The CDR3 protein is CASSSYREGYTF. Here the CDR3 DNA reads TGCGCCAGCAGCTCATACAGGGAGGGCTACACCTTC.

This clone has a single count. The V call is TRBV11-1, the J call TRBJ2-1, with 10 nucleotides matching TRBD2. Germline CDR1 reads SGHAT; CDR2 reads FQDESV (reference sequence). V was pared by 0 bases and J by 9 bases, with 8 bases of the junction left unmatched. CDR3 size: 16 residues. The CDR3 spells CASSLARALAGGEQFF. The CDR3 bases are TGTGCCAGCAGCTTAGCGCGAGCATTAGCGGGAGGTGAGCAGTTCTTC.

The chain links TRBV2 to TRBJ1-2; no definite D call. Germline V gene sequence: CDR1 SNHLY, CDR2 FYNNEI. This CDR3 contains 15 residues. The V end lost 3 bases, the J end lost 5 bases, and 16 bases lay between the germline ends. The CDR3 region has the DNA TGTGCCAGCAGTGATTTGAAGGGAAGTGGATATGGCTACACCTTC. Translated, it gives CASSDLKGSGYGYTF.

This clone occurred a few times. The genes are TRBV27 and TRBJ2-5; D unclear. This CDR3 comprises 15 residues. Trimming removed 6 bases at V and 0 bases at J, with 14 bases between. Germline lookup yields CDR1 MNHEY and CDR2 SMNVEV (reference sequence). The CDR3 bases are TGTGCCAGCAGGCTTTCAGCCCTTAACCAAGAGACCCAGTACTTC. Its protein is CASRLSALNQETQYF.

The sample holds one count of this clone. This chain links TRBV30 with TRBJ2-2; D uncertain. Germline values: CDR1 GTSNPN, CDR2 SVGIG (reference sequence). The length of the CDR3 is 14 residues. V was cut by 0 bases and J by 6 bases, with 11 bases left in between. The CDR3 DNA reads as TGTGCCTGGAGTGTGTTAAGGGAAGCCGGGGAGCTGTTTTTT. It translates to CAWSVLREAGELFF.

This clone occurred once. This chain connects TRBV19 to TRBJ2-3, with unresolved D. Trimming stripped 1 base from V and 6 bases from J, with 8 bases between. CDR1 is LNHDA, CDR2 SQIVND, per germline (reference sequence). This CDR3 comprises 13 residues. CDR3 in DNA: TGTGCCAGTAGTATAGCACAGAGCGATACGCAGTATTTT. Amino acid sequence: CASSIAQSDTQYF. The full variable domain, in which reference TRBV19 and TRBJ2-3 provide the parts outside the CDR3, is DGGITQSPKYLFRKEGQNVTLSCEQNLNHDAMYWYRQDPGQGLRLIYYSQIVNDFQKGDIAEGYSVSREKKESFPLTVTSAQKNPTAFYLCASSIAQSDTQYFGPGTRLTVL.